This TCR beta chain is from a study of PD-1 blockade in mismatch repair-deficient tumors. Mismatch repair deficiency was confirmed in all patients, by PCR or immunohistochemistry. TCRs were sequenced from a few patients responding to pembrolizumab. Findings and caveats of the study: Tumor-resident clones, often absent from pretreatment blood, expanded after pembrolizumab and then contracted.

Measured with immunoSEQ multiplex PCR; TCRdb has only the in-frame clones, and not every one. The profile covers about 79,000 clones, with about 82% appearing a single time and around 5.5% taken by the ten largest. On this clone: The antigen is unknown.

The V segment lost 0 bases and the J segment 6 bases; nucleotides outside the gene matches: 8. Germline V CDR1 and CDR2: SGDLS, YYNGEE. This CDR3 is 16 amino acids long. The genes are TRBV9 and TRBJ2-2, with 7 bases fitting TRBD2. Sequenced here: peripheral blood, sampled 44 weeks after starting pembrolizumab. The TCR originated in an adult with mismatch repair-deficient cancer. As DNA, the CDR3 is TGTGCCAGCAGCGTAGTGGCGGGAGTTACAGCCGGGGAGCTGTTTTTT. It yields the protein CASSVVAGVTAGELFF.